The 13 T cell receptor beta chains below all came from one sample that was sequenced in a study of T cells in Graves' hyperthyroidism and ophthalmopathy. Amplified TCR beta CDR3 regions derived from RNA transcripts. HTBI primers drove first-round RT-PCR of the TCR CDR3. One entry per CDR3 protein results from TCRdb running MiXCR on the multiplex PCR reads. The sample records 350,000 to 400,000 distinct CDR3 sequences, about 19% being singletons. The sequenced material came from blood. The receptors were sampled from a woman aged 18-29 years with Graves' hyperthyroidism.

This clonotype was counted at least ten times. The chain has TRBV6-5 and TRBJ1-1; weak D call: TRBD1 (6 bases). The germline V gene encodes CDR1 MNHEY and CDR2 SVGAGI. Trimming pared 1 base from V and 0 bases from J, leaving 9 bases between. The CDR3 runs 15 residues. For the CDR3, the DNA is TGTGCCAGCAGTTACTTGGACAGCATGAACACTGAAGCTTTCTTT. Protein sequence: CASSYLDSMNTEAFF.

This clonotype was counted only a few times. This chain links TRBV5-6 with TRBJ1-2; D is unclear. This CDR3 has 13 residues. V lost 0 bases, J lost 3 bases, and 6 bases lay in between. Germline V gene data show CDR1 as SGHDT and CDR2 as YYEEEE. The CDR3: CASSLVTDYGYTF. The CDR3 DNA is TGTGCCAGCAGCTTGGTCACCGACTATGGCTACACCTTC.

As regards this clonotype: Compared with germline, one end of the junction differs, possibly owing to a read error. The chain recombines TRBV18 with TRBJ2-5, with D perhaps being TRBD1 or TRBD2 (5 bases each). This CDR3 is built from 14 residues. Looked up from germline, CDR1 is KGHSH and CDR2 is LQKENI. The CDR3 bases are TGTGCCGGCTCACCAGGGAGCGTGGGAGAGACCCAGTACTTC. Residues: CAGSPGSVGETQYF.

This clonotype was detected ten times or more. V gene TRBV6-1 combines with J gene TRBJ2-2; 9 positions agree with TRBD1. The CDR3 totals 15 residues. From germline, CDR1 is MNHNS and CDR2 SASEGT. V lost 4 bases to trimming and J lost 7 bases; unmatched junction nucleotides: 7. In DNA form, the CDR3 reads TGTGCCAGCAGTGTTCAACAGGGGGCAGGCGGGGAGCTGTTTTTT. Translating it yields CASSVQQGAGGELFF.

This clonotype was seen repeatedly, ten times or more. The chain employs TRBV30 and TRBJ1-1; D unclear. This CDR3 region has 12 residues. Germline V gives CDR1 GTSNPN, CDR2 SVGIG (reference sequence). V lost 3 bases and J lost 0, with 5 bases in between. Here the CDR3 reads CAWRGLNTEAFF. CDR3 DNA sequence: TGTGCCTGGAGAGGCTTGAACACTGAAGCTTTCTTT.

This chain connects TRBV7-2 to TRBJ2-5; 7 bases are shared with TRBD2. Germline CDR1 SGHTA, CDR2 FQGNSA. The CDR3 totals 16 residues. Losses at the gene ends were 4 bases for V and 3 bases for J; bases not matched to a gene: 11. The CDR3 is CASSSWGGGSEETQYF. The CDR3 coding sequence is TGTGCCAGCAGCTCATGGGGGGGTGGGAGTGAAGAGACCCAGTACTTC.

This clonotype was seen only once. This chain connects TRBV2 to TRBJ2-2; 11 nucleotides match TRBD2. Germline V CDR1 and CDR2: SNHLY, FYNNEI. The CDR3 runs to 16 residues. The trim removed 3 bases at V and 4 bases at J, leaving 4 bases unmatched. The CDR3 coding sequence is TGTGCCAGCAGTGATGGTAGCGGGGGGGCCACCGGGGAGCTGTTTTTT. This gives the protein CASSDGSGGATGELFF. The full variable domain, in which reference TRBV2 and TRBJ2-2 provide the parts outside the CDR3, is EPEVTQTPSHQVTQMGQEVILRCVPISNHLYFYWYRQILGQKVEFLVSFYNNEISEKSEIFDDQFSVERPDGSNFTLKIRSTKLEDSAMYFCASSDGSGGATGELFFGEGSRLTVL.

The chain combines TRBV28 with TRBJ1-5, with TRBD1 as a possible D gene (6 bases). Germline values: CDR1 MDHEN, CDR2 SYDVKM. Between the trimmed V and J ends, which lost 2 bases and 2 bases, there was a span of 10 bases. This CDR3 is built from 15 residues. The CDR3 region has the DNA TGTGCCAGCAGTTTACGGGGGCTGGGCAATCAGCCCCAGCATTTT. Translating gives CASSLRGLGNQPQHF.

As concerns this clonotype: One base away lies a much larger clone, so this may be a sequencing read error. The chain carries TRBV6-1 and TRBJ1-1; TRBD1 might be the D (5 bases). The CDR3 length is 16 residues. The germline V gene encodes CDR1 MNHNS and CDR2 SASEGT. The CDR3 protein is CASSDRPWGVNTEACF. CDR3 nucleotides: TGTGCCAGCAGTGACCGGCCCTGGGGGGTGAACACTGAAGCTTGCTTT.

This clonotype has at least ten counts. With a much larger clone just one base away, this may be a read error. The chain carries TRBV6-1 and TRBJ2-5, with a possible D match to TRBD2 (6 bases). The CDR3 covers 15 residues. Germline loops: CDR1 MNHNS, CDR2 SASEGT. The CDR3 bases are TGTGCCAGCAGTATGACCGGGACTCCGATAGAGACCAAGTACTTC. This translates into CASSMTGTPIETKYF.

CDR3 sequence reads: CANMRGLGETQYF. The CDR3, as DNA: TGTGCCAACATGCGGGGGCTTGGAGAGACCCAGTACTTC. V usage is TRBV28 and J usage is TRBJ2-5, with a possible D match to TRBD2 (7 bases). There are 13 residues in the CDR3. V was cut by 10 bases and J by 4 bases, with 16 bases left in between. Per the germline V gene, CDR1 is MDHEN and CDR2 is SYDVKM.

This clonotype was counted ten times or more. The rearrangement joins TRBV12-3 or TRBV12-4 to TRBJ2-2; TRBD1 might be the D (6 bases). The CDR3 length is 15 residues. V lost 4 bases and J lost 1, with 10 bases in between. The CDR3, as DNA: TGTGCCAGCAGTTCCGGGACACTGAACACCGGGGAGCTGTTTTTT. The encoded protein is CASSSGTLNTGELFF.

This chain uses TRBV11-3 with TRBJ1-2, with D possibly TRBD1 on 6 matching bases. Germline assignment: CDR1 SGHNT and CDR2 YENEEA. Trimming removed 5 bases from V and 1 base from J, with 14 bases in between. CDR3 length: 15 residues. The CDR3 is CASSAGGGLNYGYTF. CDR3 DNA: TGTGCCAGCAGCGCAGGCGGGGGCCTTAACTATGGCTACACCTTC.